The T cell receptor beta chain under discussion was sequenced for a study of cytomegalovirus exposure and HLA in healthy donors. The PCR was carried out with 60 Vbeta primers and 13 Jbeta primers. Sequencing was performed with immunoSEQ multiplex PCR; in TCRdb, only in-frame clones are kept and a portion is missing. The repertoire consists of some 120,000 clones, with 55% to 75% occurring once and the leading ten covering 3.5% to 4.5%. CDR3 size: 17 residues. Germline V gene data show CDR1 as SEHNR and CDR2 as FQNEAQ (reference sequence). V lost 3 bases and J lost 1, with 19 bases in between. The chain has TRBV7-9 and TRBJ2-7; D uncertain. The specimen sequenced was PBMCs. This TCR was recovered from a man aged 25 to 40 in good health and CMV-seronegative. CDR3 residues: CASSFYILVNRSYEQYF. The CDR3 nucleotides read TGTGCCAGCAGCTTCTATATTTTGGTAAACCGATCCTACGAGCAGTACTTC.